This record concerns one T cell receptor (beta chain) sequence. Trimming pared 2 bases from V and 5 bases from J, leaving 25 bases between. Germline values: CDR1 MDHEN, CDR2 SYDVKM. The CDR3 has 19 amino acids. The entry originates in a study of cytomegalovirus exposure and HLA in healthy donors. The assay was immunoSEQ multiplex PCR, and TCRdb's table has in-frame clones only and misses some. Of about 92,000 clones listed, 90% to 95% were seen once; the top ten hold about 1.1%. The clonotype originates from a woman in her twenties or thirties in good health and CMV-seropositive. The specimen sequenced was PBMCs. V and J are TRBV28 and TRBJ1-5, with D tentatively TRBD1 (5 bases). The CDR3 DNA reads as TGTGCCAGCAGTTTAACCGGTTATTCGGGCAGGGAGGGAGATCAGCCCCAGCATTTT. This codes for CASSLTGYSGREGDQPQHF.